This T cell receptor beta chain was documented in a study of blood T cells in healthy people across ages (dated by TCRdb to between 2015 and 2016). The study in broad terms: In model experiments, template switching captured roughly one uniquely barcoded TCR beta cDNA molecule for every two T cells. Using deep sequencing normalized with unique cDNA molecular identifiers, the study measured how TCR beta repertoire diversity changes with age. The donors were split into four age groups: young (average 16 years), middle-aged (about 40), aged (roughly 60) and long-lived (approximately 80). To avoid experimental bias, donors of different ages were spread randomly across the sequencing lanes. For two donors (one aged 18 to 29 and one aged 80 or older), the study analyzed two additional independent replicas of 1 million unique cDNA reads from the same blood draw. What the research found in general, with its limitations: Estimates of total diversity based on one million sequenced T cells were considered lower bounds and underestimates. Observed TCR beta diversity correlated strongly with the percentage of naive T cells measured by flow cytometry. Because the CMV infection status of the donors was unknown, age-related changes in expanded clonotypes may potentially have been confounded. Compared with the aged group, more naive CD4+ T cells, fewer expanded clones and increased TCR diversity were shown by the long-lived group, suggesting age selection. Since profiling was done on bulk unsorted PBMCs, naive and antigen-experienced compartments could not be conclusively compared. Observed TCR beta diversity per million T cells fell roughly linearly with age, and a significant reduction was already apparent by age roughly 40.

The method was 5' RACE. The data were produced on an Illumina HiSeq 2500. A second roughly 6 to 11 cycle PCR used a sample-barcoded 5' primer and a J-beta primer mix. A template-switch 5' adaptor carrying 12 random nucleotides introduced a unique molecular identifier onto each TCR beta cDNA molecule. At least 3 million CDR3-containing paired-end reads were obtained from each sample. First-strand cDNA synthesis was performed from all RNA using the Mint cDNA synthesis kit, with priming by a TRBC-specific oligonucleotide. Following uracil-DNA glycosylase treatment, a first 18-cycle PCR with universal primers M1SS and BC2_uni_R was performed on all cDNA. The paper's data handling went like this. For normalization, 1 million high-quality reads were randomly selected from each sample, with every read carrying a distinct molecular identifier. Reads with shared molecular identifiers were discarded instead of being binned into consensus sequences. MiTCR, run with a Q25 quality threshold and the strictest error-elimination algorithm, handled CDR3 identification, clonotype clustering and error correction. A nonparametric unseen species model using Euler transformation provided a lower-bound estimate of total TCR beta diversity. TCRdb handled the public reads itself, with Q25 trimming in fastp and clone calling in MiXCR, and kept productive beta chains. Rows with a matching CDR3 protein are joined into one entry that keeps the most common DNA and genes. The V and J calls and clone size are TCRdb's, not the authors'. In all, the sample holds about 800,000 distinct CDR3 sequences, and 58% of those were seen once. Around 22% of the sample rests with the top ten.

As to this clonotype: This clone's antigen is unknown. No base quality values were provided; no much bigger clone lies one nucleotide off.

Systemically healthy Caucasian individuals from Russia, some 36 in total and aged roughly 6 to 95 years, were included as donors. Each donor gave about 9.8 milliliters of peripheral blood, drawn into EDTA-treated Vacutainer tubes. Ficoll-Paque density-gradient centrifugation was used to isolate PBMCs, with at least 7 million obtained per sample. Trizol reagent was used to extract total RNA from PBMCs, with at least 6 micrograms per sample. The percentages of naive CD45RAhigh/CD27high T cells were determined by flow cytometry on a PBMC aliquot from every donor. Sequenced material: blood. The sequence came from a man aged 30 to 45 in good health.

The nucleotide sequence is TGTGCCAGCAGCATTAGATGGCGACTAGCTACAGATACGCAGTATTTT. Protein translation: CASSIRWRLATDTQYF. The chain is encoded by TRBV7-2 joined to TRBJ2-3, with TRBD2 identical over 7 junction bases. Sequences SGHTA (CDR1) and FQGNSA (CDR2) are obtained from the germline V gene. The CDR3 starts with the cysteine, ends with the phenylalanine, and has 16 residues. Only the CDR3 region is kept as DNA, spanning 48 bases read in frame from base 1. The V end gives up 5 bases and the J end 3 bases, leaving 11 bases in the junction not matched to a gene.